Each of the 9 T cell receptor beta chains below was sequenced from the same sample in a study of T cell responses to AZD1222 COVID-19 vaccine. The assay was immunoSEQ multiplex PCR, and TCRdb's table has in-frame clones only and misses some. Of 70,000 to 90,000 clones in the sample, roughly 84% were seen once. Sequencing was performed on peripheral blood, taken 28 days after the second AZD1222 dose. All receptors derive from an adult who received the AZD1222 COVID-19 vaccine.

This clone was seen more than once but under ten times. The chain carries TRBV30 and TRBJ1-1, with D tentatively TRBD1 (5 bases). Germline CDR1 reads GTSNPN; CDR2 reads SVGIG (reference sequence). CDR3 size: 12 residues. V shed 2 bases and J shed 6 bases, with 10 bases lying between them. The CDR3 nucleotides are TGTGCCTGGAGTAATACAGGCGCTGAAGCTTTCTTT. It specifies CAWSNTGAEAFF.

CDR3 amino acids: CASSLSPAGGYETQYF. In DNA form, the CDR3 reads TGCGCCAGCAGCTTGTCCCCAGCGGGGGGGTATGAGACCCAGTACTTC. This chain connects TRBV5-1 to TRBJ2-5, with TRBD2 matching over 10 bases. Germline V gives CDR1 SGHRS, CDR2 YFSETQ. The V and J ends lost 1 base and 5 bases, in that order; junction bases with no gene match: 8. The CDR3 has 16 amino acids.

The chain joins TRBV2 to TRBJ2-7; weak D call: TRBD1 (6 bases). Germline CDR1 and CDR2: SNHLY and FYNNEI. V was pared by 7 bases and J by 2 bases, with 9 bases between. This CDR3 is 12 amino acids long. CDR3 sequence reads: CASNGQTYEQYF. In DNA, the CDR3 is TGTGCCAGCAACGGACAGACCTACGAGCAGTACTTC.

This clone was observed once. The rearrangement uses TRBV4-1 and TRBJ1-4; D not certain. The V end lost 4 bases, the J end lost 1 base, and 10 bases lay between the germline ends. The germline V gene encodes CDR1 MGHRA and CDR2 YSYEKL. This CDR3 contains 15 residues. The CDR3 is CASSLTWGTNEKLFF. The CDR3 DNA reads TGCGCCAGCAGCCTAACTTGGGGAACTAATGAAAAACTGTTTTTT.

This clone was seen only a few times. The identical CDR3 is also encoded by other nucleotide sequences in the sample. The chain uses TRBV5-1 and TRBJ2-3; a possible D gene is TRBD2 (6 bases). The CDR3 extends over 14 amino acids. Trimming pared 4 bases from V and 3 bases from J, leaving 12 bases between. CDR1 SGHRS and CDR2 YFSETQ come from the germline V gene. CDR3 coding DNA: TGCGCCAGCAGCCCCGGACTACTTACAGATACGCAGTATTTT. It specifies CASSPGLLTDTQYF.

This clone was seen a few times. The chain couples TRBV28 to TRBJ1-5, with no clear D. There are 12 residues in the CDR3. Germline loops: CDR1 MDHEN, CDR2 SYDVKM. Deletions cut 7 bases from V and 0 bases from J, with 4 bases between. The CDR3 DNA is TGTGCCAGCACGGTTAGCAATCAGCCCCAGCATTTT. This codes for CASTVSNQPQHF. Based on the CDR3 plus reference TRBV28 and TRBJ1-5, the full variable domain is DVKVTQSSRYLVKRTGEKVFLECVQDMDHENMFWYRQDPGLGLRLIYFSYDVKMKEKGDIPEGYSVSREKKERFSLILESASTNQTSMYLCASTVSNQPQHFGDGTRLSIL.

The gene calls are TRBV5-6 and TRBJ1-2; no definite D call. V was cut by 4 bases and J by 5 bases, with 12 bases left in between. Per the germline V gene, CDR1 is SGHDT and CDR2 is YYEEEE. The CDR3 length is 13 residues. Written as DNA, the CDR3 is TGTGCCAGCAGCCCGGGCCGATCTTATGGCTACACCTTC. Protein product: CASSPGRSYGYTF. Variable domain in full (rest from reference TRBV5-6 and TRBJ1-2): DAGVTQSPTHLIKTRGQQVTLRCSPKSGHDTVSWYQQALGQGPQFIFQYYEEEERQRGNFPDRFSGHQFPNYSSELNVNALLLGDSALYLCASSPGRSYGYTFGSGTRLTVV.

The rearrangement joins TRBV5-1 to TRBJ1-2; D might be TRBD1 (5 bases). The V gene lost 0 bases and the J gene lost 5 bases, with 14 bases spanning the gap. The CDR3 has 15 residues. Germline V gives CDR1 SGHRS, CDR2 YFSETQ. This CDR3 is CASSLDIGGAYGYTF. The CDR3, as DNA: TGCGCCAGCAGCTTGGATATAGGCGGGGCTTATGGCTACACCTTC.

The genes are TRBV6-2 or TRBV6-3 and TRBJ2-7; D possibly uses TRBD1 or TRBD2 (5 bases each). V shed 2 bases and J shed 7 bases, with 15 bases lying between them. The CDR3 is made up of 14 amino acids. Germline V CDR1 and CDR2: MNHEY, SVGEGT. As DNA, the CDR3 is TGTGCCAGCAGTTACGGGGGATCTCTGAGGGAGCAGTACTTC. Translation gives CASSYGGSLREQYF.